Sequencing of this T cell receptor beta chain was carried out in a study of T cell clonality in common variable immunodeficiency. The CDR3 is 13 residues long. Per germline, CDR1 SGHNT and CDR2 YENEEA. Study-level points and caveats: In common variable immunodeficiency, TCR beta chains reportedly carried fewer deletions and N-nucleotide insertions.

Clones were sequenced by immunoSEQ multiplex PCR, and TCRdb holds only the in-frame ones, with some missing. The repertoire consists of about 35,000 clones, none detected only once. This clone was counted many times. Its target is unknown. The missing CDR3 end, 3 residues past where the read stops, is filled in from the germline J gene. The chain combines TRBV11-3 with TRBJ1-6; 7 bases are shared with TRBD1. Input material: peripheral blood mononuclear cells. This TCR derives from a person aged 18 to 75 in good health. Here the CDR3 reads CASSHPATGALHF. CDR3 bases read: TGTGCCAGCAGCCATCCGGCAACAGGGGCC.